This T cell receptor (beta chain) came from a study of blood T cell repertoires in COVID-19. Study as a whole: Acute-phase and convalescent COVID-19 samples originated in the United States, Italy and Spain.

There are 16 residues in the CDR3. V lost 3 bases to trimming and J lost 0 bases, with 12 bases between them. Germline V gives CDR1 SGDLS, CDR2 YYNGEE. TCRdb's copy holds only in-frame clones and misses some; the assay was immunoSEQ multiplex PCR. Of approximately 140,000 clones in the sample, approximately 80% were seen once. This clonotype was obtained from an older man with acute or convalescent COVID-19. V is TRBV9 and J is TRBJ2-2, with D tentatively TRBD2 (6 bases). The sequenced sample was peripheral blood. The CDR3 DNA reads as TGTGCCAGCAGCGCCGCTAGCGTCCCGAACACCGGGGAGCTGTTTTTT. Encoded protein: CASSAASVPNTGELFF.